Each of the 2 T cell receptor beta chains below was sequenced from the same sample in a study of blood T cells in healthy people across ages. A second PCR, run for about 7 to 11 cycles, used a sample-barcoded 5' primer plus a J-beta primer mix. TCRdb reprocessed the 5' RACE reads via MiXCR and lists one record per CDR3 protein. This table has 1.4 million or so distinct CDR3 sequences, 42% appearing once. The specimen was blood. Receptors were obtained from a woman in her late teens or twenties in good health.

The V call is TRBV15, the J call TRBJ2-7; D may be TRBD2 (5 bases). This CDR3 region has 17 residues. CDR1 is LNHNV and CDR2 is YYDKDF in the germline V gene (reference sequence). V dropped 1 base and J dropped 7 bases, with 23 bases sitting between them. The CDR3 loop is CATSRVRLSGAYNEQYF. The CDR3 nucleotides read TGTGCCACCAGCAGAGTACGGTTAAGCGGAGCCTACAATGAGCAGTACTTC. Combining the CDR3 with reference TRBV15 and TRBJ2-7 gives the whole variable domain DAMVIQNPRYQVTQFGKPVTLSCSQTLNHNVMYWYQQKSSQAPKLLFHYYDKDFNNEADTPDNFQSRRPNTSFCFLDIRSPGLGDTAMYLCATSRVRLSGAYNEQYFGPGTRLTVT.

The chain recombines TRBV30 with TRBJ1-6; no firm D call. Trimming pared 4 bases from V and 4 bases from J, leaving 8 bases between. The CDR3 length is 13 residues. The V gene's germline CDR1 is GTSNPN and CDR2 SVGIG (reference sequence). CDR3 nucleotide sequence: TGTGCCTGGACTAGTAGGTATAATTCACCCCTCCACTTT. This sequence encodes CAWTSRYNSPLHF.